This TCR beta chain was profiled in a study of PD-1 blockade in mismatch repair-deficient tumors. Study context: Patients had 12 to 13 mismatch repair-deficient cancer types and were previously treated and progressing.

Measured with immunoSEQ multiplex PCR; TCRdb has only the in-frame clones, and not every one. The sample lists around 14,000 clones, under 90% occurring once. Per germline, CDR1 MGHRA and CDR2 YSYEKL. V was clipped by 0 bases and J by 1 base, with 12 bases between them. This CDR3 is built from 16 residues. This clone was counted a single time. Its cognate antigen is unknown. Time point noted: identical roughly 10-day culture without peptide (control). Each of seven ELISpot-reactive candidate peptides was used for 10-day stimulation. Regarding the study as a whole: Tumor-resident clones, often absent from pretreatment blood, expanded after pembrolizumab and then contracted.

The specimen comprised cells cultured in vitro, sampled from a patient treated with pembrolizumab. J is TRBJ2-5 and V is TRBV4-1; weak D call: TRBD1 (5 bases). This receptor was taken from an adult with mismatch repair-deficient cancer. In nucleotides, the CDR3 is TGCGCCAGCAGCCAAGATAGGACATTACCCCAAGAGACCCAGTACTTC. Translated, it gives CASSQDRTLPQETQYF.